This T cell receptor beta chain derives from a study of blood T cell repertoires in COVID-19. Overall study context: The United States, Italy and Spain were the sources of the acute and convalescent COVID-19 samples.

The data were produced by immunoSEQ multiplex PCR, yet TCRdb's version contains in-frame clones alone and is incomplete. Of roughly 300,000 clones listed, roughly 85% are singletons. Comments on this clone: Other DNA sequences in this specimen translate into the identical CDR3.

The CDR3 loop spans 13 amino acids. V gave up 6 bases and J gave up 4 bases; unmatched junction bases: 4. CDR1 MDHEN and CDR2 SYDVKM come from the germline V gene. Sequences were obtained from peripheral blood. The chain links TRBV28 to TRBJ1-2; 8 bases agree with TRBD1. This TCR came from a woman between 50 and 59 years old who had recovered from COVID-19. The CDR3 here is CASRTGVLYGYTF. The CDR3 coding sequence is TGTGCCAGCAGGACAGGGGTCCTCTATGGCTACACCTTC.